The source of this T cell receptor beta chain is a study of OX40 agonist ivuxolimab in advanced cancers. The CDR3 consists of 15 residues. Germline CDR1 reads SGHKS; CDR2 reads YYEKEE (reference sequence). V lost 0 bases and J lost 2, with 11 bases in between. Repertoires were generated with immunoSEQ multiplex PCR, while TCRdb's copy carries only in-frame clones and drops some. The profile shows about 53,000 clones, over 75% of them singletons. This sequence joins TRBV5-5 and TRBJ1-2; D remains ambiguous. The sample was CD4+ or CD8+ T cells sorted from blood, taken in a trial of the OX40 agonist ivuxolimab. This receptor was taken from an adult with an advanced solid tumor such as melanoma, head and neck, liver or kidney cancer. This chain's CDR3 is CASSLEQRSNYGYTF. The CDR3 DNA follows: TGTGCCAGCAGCTTGGAGCAGAGATCAAACTATGGCTACACCTTC.